This TCR beta chain was recorded in a study of early T cells in non-severe SARS-CoV-2 infection. Overall study context: The input, bulk RNA from unsorted whole blood, was sequenced, and chains were unpaired.

Study-wide results and caveats: Database matching using VDJdb favored anti-spike CD8 responses, with private and CD4 specificities left missing.

Per germline, CDR1 SQVTM and CDR2 ANQGSEA. The CDR3 length is 10 residues. V was clipped by 6 bases and J by 3 bases, with 5 bases between them. Sample share makes this clonotype medium-sized (0.01 to 0.1%). Its matching antigen is unknown. Via MiXCR, TCRdb re-called the 5' RACE reads, giving one row per CDR3 protein. The sample has tens of thousands of distinct CDR3 sequences, about 13% seen once. The TCR sequence derives from an adult who was a healthcare worker with PCR-confirmed SARS-CoV-2 infection or an uninfected control (not recorded which). The chain has TRBV29-1 and TRBJ1-1, with D hard to call. What was sequenced was whole blood. Here the CDR3 DNA reads TGCAGCGTACTCGACACTGAAGCTTTCTTT. Translated, it gives CSVLDTEAFF.